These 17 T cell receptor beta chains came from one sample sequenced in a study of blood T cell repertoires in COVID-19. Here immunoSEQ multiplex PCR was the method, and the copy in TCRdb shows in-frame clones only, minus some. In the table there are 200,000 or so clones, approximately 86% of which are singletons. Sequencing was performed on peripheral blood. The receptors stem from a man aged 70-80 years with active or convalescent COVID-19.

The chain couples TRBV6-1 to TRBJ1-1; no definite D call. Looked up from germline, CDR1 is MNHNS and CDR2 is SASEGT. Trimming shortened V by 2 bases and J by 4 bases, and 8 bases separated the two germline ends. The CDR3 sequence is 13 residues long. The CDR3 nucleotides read TGTGCCAGCAGTGAATCCCCCGGCACTGAAGCTTTCTTT. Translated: CASSESPGTEAFF.

As DNA, the CDR3 is TGTGCCAGCTCACCGCGTATGCCAACGAACACCGGGGAGCTGTTTTTT. Its translation is CASSPRMPTNTGELFF. J is TRBJ2-2 and V is TRBV18; no definite D call. Per germline, CDR1 KGHSH and CDR2 LQKENI. Trimming stripped 3 bases from V and 0 bases from J, with 11 bases between. The CDR3 totals 16 residues.

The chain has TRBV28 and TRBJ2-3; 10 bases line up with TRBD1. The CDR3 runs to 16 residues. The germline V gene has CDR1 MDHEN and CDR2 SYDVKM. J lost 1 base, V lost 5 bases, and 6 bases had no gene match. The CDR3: CASSDSGTGGTDTQYF. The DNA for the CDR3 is TGTGCCAGCAGTGATTCCGGGACAGGGGGCACAGATACGCAGTATTTT. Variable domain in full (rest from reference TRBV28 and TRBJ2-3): DVKVTQSSRYLVKRTGEKVFLECVQDMDHENMFWYRQDPGLGLRLIYFSYDVKMKEKGDIPEGYSVSREKKERFSLILESASTNQTSMYLCASSDSGTGGTDTQYFGPGTRLTVL.

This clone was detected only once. The CDR3 DNA sequence: TGTGCCACCAGCAGAGAGGGTGGCAGGCTCTCCGAGCAGTACTTC. Protein product: CATSREGGRLSEQYF. The chain is built from TRBV15 and TRBJ2-7; D remains unclear. CDR1 is LNHNV, CDR2 YYDKDF, per germline (reference sequence). This CDR3 spans 15 amino acids. V dropped 0 bases and J dropped 6 bases, with 15 bases sitting between them.

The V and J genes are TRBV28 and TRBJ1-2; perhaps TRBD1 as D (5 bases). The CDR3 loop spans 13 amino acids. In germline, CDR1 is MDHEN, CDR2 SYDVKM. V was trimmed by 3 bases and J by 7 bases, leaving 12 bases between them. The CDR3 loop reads CASSFQGGGGYTF. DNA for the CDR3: TGTGCCAGCAGTTTTCAGGGAGGCGGTGGCTACACCTTC.

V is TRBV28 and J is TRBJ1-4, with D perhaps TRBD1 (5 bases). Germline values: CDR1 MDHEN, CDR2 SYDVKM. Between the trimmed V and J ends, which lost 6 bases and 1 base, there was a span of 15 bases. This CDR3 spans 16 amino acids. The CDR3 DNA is TGTGCCAGCAGCACAAGGTGGGGGGGAACTAATGAAAAACTGTTTTTT. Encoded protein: CASSTRWGGTNEKLFF.

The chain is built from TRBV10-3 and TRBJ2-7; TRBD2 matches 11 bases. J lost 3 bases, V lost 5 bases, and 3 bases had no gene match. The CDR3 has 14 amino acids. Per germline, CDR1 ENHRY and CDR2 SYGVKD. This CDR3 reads CAISMGLADYEQYF. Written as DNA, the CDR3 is TGTGCCATCAGTATGGGACTAGCGGACTACGAGCAGTACTTC.

The CDR3 reads CASSLPGGTEAFF. The DNA of the CDR3 is TGTGCCAGCAGTCTCCCAGGAGGGACTGAAGCTTTCTTT. The J gene is TRBJ1-1, the V gene TRBV6-6; D is unresolved. Trimming removed 5 bases at V and 5 bases at J, with 12 bases between. The CDR3 has 13 amino acids. Germline CDR1 reads MNHNY; CDR2 reads SVGAGI (reference sequence).

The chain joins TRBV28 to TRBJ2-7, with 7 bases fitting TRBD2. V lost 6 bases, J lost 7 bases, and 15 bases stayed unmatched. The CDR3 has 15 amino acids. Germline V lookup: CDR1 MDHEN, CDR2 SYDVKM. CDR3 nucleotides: TGTGCCAGCAGACCGACCGGACGGGGGGTGTGGGAGCAGTACTTC. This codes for CASRPTGRGVWEQYF.

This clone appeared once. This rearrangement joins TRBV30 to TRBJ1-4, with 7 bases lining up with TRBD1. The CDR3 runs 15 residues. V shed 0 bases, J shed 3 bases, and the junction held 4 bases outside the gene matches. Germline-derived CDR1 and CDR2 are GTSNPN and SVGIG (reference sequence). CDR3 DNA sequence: TGTGCCTGGAGTGTACAGGGGACCCCTAATGAAAAACTGTTTTTT. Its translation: CAWSVQGTPNEKLFF.

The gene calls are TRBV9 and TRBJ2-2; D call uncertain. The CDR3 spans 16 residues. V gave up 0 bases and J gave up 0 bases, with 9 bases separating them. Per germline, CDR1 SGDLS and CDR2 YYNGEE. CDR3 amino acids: CASSVDGSSNTGELFF. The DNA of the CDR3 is TGTGCCAGCAGCGTAGATGGTAGCTCGAACACCGGGGAGCTGTTTTTT.

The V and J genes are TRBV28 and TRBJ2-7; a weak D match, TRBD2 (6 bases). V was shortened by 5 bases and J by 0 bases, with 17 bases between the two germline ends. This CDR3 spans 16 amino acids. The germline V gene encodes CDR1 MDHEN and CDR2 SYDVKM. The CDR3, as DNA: TGTGCCAGCAGTCCCCCGGGACTTCTGAGCTCCTACGAGCAGTACTTC. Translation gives CASSPPGLLSSYEQYF.

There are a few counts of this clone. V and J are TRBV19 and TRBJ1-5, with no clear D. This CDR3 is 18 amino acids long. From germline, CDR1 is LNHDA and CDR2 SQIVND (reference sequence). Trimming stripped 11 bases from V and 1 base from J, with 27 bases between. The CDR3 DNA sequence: TGTGCCCTCGGGGTTCACAGTCACCAGGAGACAAGCAATCAGCCCCAGCATTTT. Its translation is CALGVHSHQETSNQPQHF.

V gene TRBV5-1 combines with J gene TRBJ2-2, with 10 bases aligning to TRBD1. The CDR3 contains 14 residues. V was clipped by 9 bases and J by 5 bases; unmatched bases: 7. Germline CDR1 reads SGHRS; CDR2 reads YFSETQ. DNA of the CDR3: TGCGCCACCCGGACAGGGGGTATGACCGGGGAGCTGTTTTTT. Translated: CATRTGGMTGELFF.

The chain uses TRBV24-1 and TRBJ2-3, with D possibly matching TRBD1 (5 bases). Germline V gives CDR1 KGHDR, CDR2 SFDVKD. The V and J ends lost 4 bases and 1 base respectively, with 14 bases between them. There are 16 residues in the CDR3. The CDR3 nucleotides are TGTGCCACCAGTGACCCAGTTCGACAGCGCACAGATACGCAGTATTTT. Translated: CATSDPVRQRTDTQYF.

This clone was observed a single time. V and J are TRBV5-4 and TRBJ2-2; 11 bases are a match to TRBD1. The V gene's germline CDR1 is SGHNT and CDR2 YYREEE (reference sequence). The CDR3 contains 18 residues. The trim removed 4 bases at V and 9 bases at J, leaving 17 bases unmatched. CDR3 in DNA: TGTGCCAGCAGCCCCCGGGGTGGACAGGGGGCGTTTAGCCGGGAGCTGTTTTTT. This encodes CASSPRGGQGAFSRELFF.

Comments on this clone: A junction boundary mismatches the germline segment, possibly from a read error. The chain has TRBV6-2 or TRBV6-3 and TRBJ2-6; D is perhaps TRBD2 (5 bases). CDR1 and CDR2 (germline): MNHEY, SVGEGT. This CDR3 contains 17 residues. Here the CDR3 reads CASSHSSGVSGANVLTF. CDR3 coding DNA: TGTGCCAGCAGTCACTCCTCCGGGGTCTCTGGGGCCAACGTCCTGACTTTC.